This T cell receptor (beta chain) was sequenced during a study of OX40 agonist ivuxolimab in advanced cancers. Regarding the research as a whole: Ivuxolimab, which targeted the costimulatory receptor OX40 (CD134), was an agonistic, fully human IgG2 monoclonal antibody. Patients were allowed to have had prior anti-PD-1, anti-PD-L1 or anti-CTLA-4 therapy, and around 43% of the dose-escalation patients had been treated with checkpoint inhibitors. The paper describes the monotherapy dose-escalation part (N ≈ 51 patients) of the phase I trial of ivuxolimab. In the dose-escalation cohort, approximately 83% of patients were male, and the mean age was roughly 60 years with a range of about 23 to 79. Partial responses occurred in three dose-escalation patients: two with cutaneous melanoma and one with hepatocellular carcinoma. Among the 52 dose-escalation patients, about 20 had hepatocellular carcinoma, 15 or so melanoma, 9 renal cell carcinoma and 9 head and neck cancer. Intravenous ivuxolimab was administered to patients every 2 weeks at six dose levels: 0.01, 0.1, 0.3, 1.5, 3 and 10 mg/kg. Peripheral TCRbeta sequencing aimed to test whether ivuxolimab altered TCR sequence diversity and caused clonal T-cell expansion. Paper-wide results and their limitations: Low levels of normalized T-cell clonal expansion were also seen in some patients who did not respond. At doses of 0.1 to 3.0 mg/kg, clonal expansion of both CD4+ and CD8+ T cells in blood was seen between baseline and week 6. The antigen specificity of the clonally expanded peripheral T cells was not determined. On average, CD8+ T cells showed more expanded clones than CD4+ T cells after ivuxolimab. Partial responders in the 0.1-3.0 mg/kg groups had among the lowest normalized peripheral clonal expansion, especially among CD8+ T cells.

Counted from cysteine to phenylalanine, this CDR3 has 14 amino acids. Kept here is only the CDR3 DNA, which spans 42 bases and is read in frame from base 1. V and J are truncated by 3 bases and 1 base respectively, leaving an intervening sequence of 7 bases. CDR1 and CDR2 are drawn from the germline V gene: SGHVS, FQNEAQ. As regards this clone: Its target antigen remains unknown. It has no much larger one-base neighbor in the sample; base qualities were not kept.

Patients with a history of autoimmune disease or receiving systemic immunosuppression were excluded from the trial. Peripheral blood for TCR sequencing was drawn from every dose cohort at baseline, at cycle 4 day 1 and at cycle 7 day 1. Samples were obtained from an open-label, multicenter, first-in-human phase I dose-escalation trial of ivuxolimab. Adults with locally advanced or metastatic melanoma, renal cell, hepatocellular, or head and neck squamous cell carcinoma were enrolled in the trial. Before TCR sequencing, CD4+ T cells and CD8+ T cells were sorted from peripheral blood as separate populations. Genomic DNA was isolated from the sorted cells so that the TCRbeta CDR3 region could be sequenced. TCRbeta CDR3 regions were sequenced using the immunoSEQ Assay. TCRdb holds this immuneACCESS table with in-frame rearrangements only. Some clones are missing; in checked studies, unresolved V genes explain under half, and the rest has no known cause. Here the sample has about 60,000 clones; around 83% occur a single time. 0.5% to 0.7% of the sample is held by the ten biggest clonotypes.

The sequence was collected from an adult with an advanced solid tumor such as melanoma, head and neck, liver or kidney cancer. The chain uses TRBV7-8 and TRBJ2-1; the D gene is perhaps TRBD2, on 5 matching bases. This specimen was CD4+ or CD8+ T cells sorted from blood, taken in a trial of the OX40 agonist ivuxolimab. The CDR3 region reads CASSFAGSYNEQFF. The DNA sequence is TGTGCCAGCAGCTTCGCGGGTTCCTACAATGAGCAGTTCTTC.